This is a list of T cell receptor beta chains from one sample in a study of blood T cell repertoires in COVID-19. Data came from immunoSEQ multiplex PCR; TCRdb stores just in-frame clones and leaves some out. The sample lists 150,000 to 200,000 clones; around 88% were seen once. Sequenced sample: PBMCs or T cells enriched from blood (not recorded which). The receptors originated from a woman in her forties or fifties in a cohort exposed to, infected with or recovered from COVID-19 (not recorded which). Each CDR3 is given with its conserved first and last residue. The order of the fields is J gene, clone size, V gene, D gene, CDR3 protein, CDR3 DNA. The D gene is left open where the match is weak. Clone size is stated in some rows and not others, as once, few, many or a class when expanded.

TRBJ2-7 | once | TRBV18 | NA | CASSPPTGEQYF | TGTGCCAGCTCACCACCCACGGGGGAGCAGTACTTC
TRBJ2-1 | NA | TRBV25-1 | TRBD2 | CASSEGLAGYNEQFF | TGTGCCAGCAGTGAGGGACTAGCGGGGTACAATGAGCAGTTCTTC
TRBJ2-1 | NA | TRBV6-5 | NA | CATGYNEQFF | TGTGCCACGGGCTACAATGAGCAGTTCTTC
TRBJ1-3 | NA | TRBV5-4 | TRBD1 | CASSRTGPGNTIYF | TGTGCCAGCAGCCGGACAGGGCCTGGAAACACCATATATTTT
TRBJ2-7 | NA | TRBV24-1 | TRBD2 | CATSDLGLAYSNGDEQYF | TGTGCCACCAGTGATTTGGGACTAGCATATAGTAACGGAGACGAGCAGTACTTC
TRBJ2-1 | NA | TRBV30 | NA | CAWRTGGVNEQFF | TGTGCCTGGAGAACCGGAGGGGTCAATGAGCAGTTCTTC
TRBJ1-1 | NA | TRBV18 | NA | CASSPSGLNTEAFF | TGTGCCAGCTCACCAAGCGGACTGAACACTGAAGCTTTCTTT
TRBJ1-1 | NA | TRBV7-9 | NA | CASSLPTGRTEAFF | TGTGCCAGCAGTCTCCCCACGGGGAGAACTGAAGCTTTCTTT
TRBJ1-1 | NA | TRBV29-1 | NA | CSAYSGDTEAFF | TGCAGCGCCTACTCCGGGGACACTGAAGCTTTCTTT
TRBJ1-1 | NA | TRBV28 | NA | CASSLRPGRVGTEAFF | TGTGCCAGCAGTTTACGCCCCGGCAGGGTAGGAACTGAAGCTTTCTTT
TRBJ1-3 | NA | TRBV18 | NA | CASSPSGASGNTIYF | TGTGCCAGCTCGCCCTCAGGGGCTTCTGGAAACACCATATATTTT
TRBJ1-1 | NA | TRBV29-1 | NA | CSVEDPRLRGPEAFF | TGCAGCGTTGAAGATCCGAGGCTTAGAGGCCCTGAAGCTTTCTTT
TRBJ1-5 | NA | TRBV3-1/TRBV3-2 | NA | CASSQVDQPQHF | TGTGCCAGCAGCCAAGTAGATCAGCCCCAGCATTTT
TRBJ1-3 | few | TRBV20-1 | NA | CSGESGNTIYF | TGCAGTGGAGAATCTGGAAACACCATATATTTT
TRBJ2-1 | NA | TRBV9 | NA | CASSVGSHSSYNEQFF | TGTGCCAGCAGCGTAGGGTCTCACTCCTCCTACAATGAGCAGTTCTTC
TRBJ2-7 | once | TRBV19 | TRBD1 | CASSAGTGREQYF | TGTGCCAGTAGTGCCGGGACAGGGAGGGAGCAGTACTTC
TRBJ2-7 | NA | TRBV28 | TRBD1 | CASSNQGQGKMDLEQYF | TGTGCCAGCAGTAATCAAGGACAGGGTAAGATGGATCTCGAGCAGTACTTC
TRBJ1-6 | NA | TRBV19 | NA | CASSIVPPLGGGALNSPLHF | TGTGCCAGTAGTATAGTACCCCCCTTAGGTGGGGGGGCCCTCAATTCACCCCTCCACTTT
TRBJ1-1 | NA | TRBV6-5 | TRBD1 | CASKPGGSTEAFF | TGTGCCAGCAAACCAGGGGGGAGCACTGAAGCTTTCTTT
TRBJ1-4 | NA | TRBV7-9 | NA | CASRDRENEKLFF | TGTGCCAGCAGGGACCGGGAGAATGAAAAACTGTTTTTT
TRBJ2-6 | NA | TRBV6-5 | NA | CASQGYSSGANVLTF | TGTGCCAGTCAGGGGTATAGCTCTGGGGCCAACGTCCTGACTTTC
TRBJ2-1 | NA | TRBV25-1 | TRBD1 | CASSETGDLNNEQFF | TGTGCCAGCAGTGAGACAGGGGATCTCAACAATGAGCAGTTCTTC
TRBJ1-3 | few | TRBV4-2 | TRBD1 | CASSQTGASGNTIYF | TGTGCCAGCAGCCAAACAGGGGCCTCTGGAAACACCATATATTTT
TRBJ1-2 | NA | TRBV4-1 | NA | CASSQLAGQSSRGYTF | TGCGCCAGCAGCCAGTTGGCGGGCCAGTCAAGCCGTGGCTACACCTTC
TRBJ2-2 | NA | TRBV12-3/TRBV12-4 | NA | CASSRGFGELFF | TGTGCCAGCTCCAGGGGTTTCGGGGAGCTGTTTTTT
TRBJ1-2 | NA | TRBV7-9 | TRBD1 | CASSSGQGGDYGYTF | TGTGCCAGCAGCTCCGGACAGGGTGGGGACTATGGCTACACCTTC
TRBJ1-3 | NA | TRBV7-9 | TRBD1 | CASSLATGQGNTIYF | TGTGCCAGCAGCTTAGCGACGGGACAGGGAAACACCATATATTTT
TRBJ1-2 | NA | TRBV9 | NA | CASSAGQSNYGYTF | TGTGCCAGCAGCGCCGGACAGAGCAACTATGGCTACACCTTC
TRBJ2-1 | NA | TRBV14 | NA | CASSQIVYTHEQFF | TGTGCCAGCAGCCAAATAGTTTATACCCATGAGCAGTTCTTC
TRBJ2-1 | NA | TRBV20-1 | NA | CSAKTSSGQFF | TGCAGTGCTAAGACCAGTTCGGGGCAGTTCTTC
TRBJ2-6 | few | TRBV5-1 | NA | CASSLAGAGANVLTF | TGCGCCAGCAGCTTGGCGGGTGCTGGGGCCAACGTCCTGACTTTC
TRBJ2-4 | NA | TRBV5-6 | NA | CASSLGVDIQYF | TGTGCCAGCAGCTTAGGAGTTGACATTCAGTACTTC
TRBJ2-3 | NA | TRBV19 | TRBD1 | CASSTRDRGTDTQYF | TGTGCCAGTAGTACCCGGGACAGGGGTACCGATACGCAGTATTTT
TRBJ2-3 | NA | TRBV6-5 | TRBD2 | CASRGSSGSGDTQYF | TGTGCCAGCAGGGGTTCTAGCGGGAGTGGAGATACGCAGTATTTT
TRBJ2-3 | NA | TRBV7-9 | NA | CASSLGSRGLRTDTQYF | TGTGCCAGCAGCTTAGGGTCACGGGGATTAAGGACAGATACGCAGTATTTT
TRBJ1-5 | NA | TRBV7-8 | TRBD1 | CASSSRQGAYSNQPQHF | TGTGCCAGCAGCTCCCGGCAGGGGGCCTATAGCAATCAGCCCCAGCATTTT
TRBJ2-7 | NA | TRBV7-9 | TRBD1 | CASSRDRDGQYF | TGTGCCAGCAGCCGGGACAGGGATGGGCAGTACTTC
TRBJ1-3 | NA | TRBV19 | NA | CASSIDISGNTIYF | TGTGCCAGTAGTATAGACATCTCTGGAAACACCATATATTTT